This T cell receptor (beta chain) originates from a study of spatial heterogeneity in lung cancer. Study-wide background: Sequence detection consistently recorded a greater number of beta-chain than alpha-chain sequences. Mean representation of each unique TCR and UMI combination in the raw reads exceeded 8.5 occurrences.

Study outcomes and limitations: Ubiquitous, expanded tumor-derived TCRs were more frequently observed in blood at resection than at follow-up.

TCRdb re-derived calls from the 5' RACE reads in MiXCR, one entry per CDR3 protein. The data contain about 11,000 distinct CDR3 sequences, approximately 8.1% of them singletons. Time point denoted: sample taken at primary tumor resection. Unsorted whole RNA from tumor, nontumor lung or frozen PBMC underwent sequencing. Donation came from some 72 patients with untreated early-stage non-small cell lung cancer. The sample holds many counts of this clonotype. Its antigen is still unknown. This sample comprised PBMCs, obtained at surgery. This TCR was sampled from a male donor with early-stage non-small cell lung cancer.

The CDR3 sequence is CASRRRQGWTNEKLFF. The CDR3 DNA is TGTGCCAGCAGACGTAGACAGGGGTGGACTAATGAAAAACTGTTTTTT. This chain joins TRBV12-3 or TRBV12-4 and TRBJ1-4, with 8 bases aligning to TRBD1. The trim removed 6 bases at V and 2 bases at J, leaving 8 bases unmatched. The CDR3 extends over 16 amino acids.